This T cell receptor (beta chain) was recovered during a study of CD8 T cells in ankylosing spondylitis. V lost 6 bases to trimming and J lost 4 bases; unmatched junction nucleotides: 11. CDR3 length equals 18 residues. Making the TCR beta libraries involved quantitative 5'-RACE with molecular barcodes. TCRdb reprocessed the 5' RACE reads with MiXCR, giving one entry per CDR3 protein. The sample consists of about 360,000 distinct CDR3 sequences, about 14% of them appearing once. Whole-study results and caveats: Peripheral blood samples showed relatively rare disease-linked clones, and these clones were CD8+. Disease-linked clones reportedly showed significant enrichment in matched ankylosing spondylitis synovial fluid. Ankylosing spondylitis blood seemed to carry a telltale TCR beta motif made of about 8 highly homologous variants.

This clonotype has only a few counts. Its antigen is currently unknown. The chain employs TRBV12-3 or TRBV12-4 and TRBJ2-1, with 14 positions matching TRBD2. The sequence was obtained from a male donor with ankylosing spondylitis or in good health (not recorded which). The sequencing sample was made of blood, either unsorted or a sorted T cell fraction (not recorded which). The CDR3 loop is CASSPGTSGGLGYNEQFF. CDR3 DNA: TGTGCCAGCAGCCCCGGGACTAGCGGGGGCCTGGGGTACAATGAGCAGTTCTTC.